This TCR beta chain was identified during a study of blood T cell repertoires in COVID-19 (dated by TCRdb to the early 2020s). Study-wide context: Collaborator samples came from the United States, Italy and Spain and covered acute and convalescent phases of COVID-19. The material from the prospective study consisted of cDNA or gDNA derived from T cells, B-cell-depleted T cells, or PBMCs. The dataset comprised deeply sampled blood TCRbeta repertoires from subjects exposed to, actively infected with, or recovered from COVID-19. The repertoires were released in a freely available public database meant as a resource for research on the immune response to SARS-CoV-2. Samples came from the ongoing ImmuneRACE study (first 160 participants) plus 1,254 subjects from 6 global collaborators. Sample metadata almost always included a de-identified subject ID, COVID-19 status, age in years and sex. Where available, HLA class I and class II types were obtained from metadata supplied by the sample provider rather than from assay-based typing.

Study-level results and caveats: How much clinical and demographic metadata was included differed by source and by participant, and the metadata was provided uncurated.

On this clone: Its antigen target is currently unknown. One base away there is no much larger clone; base qualities are not given.

TCRbeta CDR3 regions were amplified from genomic DNA by means of the immunoSEQ Assay, a bias-controlled multiplex PCR. In the authors' own workflow: Nucleated cell counts per sample were estimated from amplification of reference gene primers within the assay. Sequence reads were collapsed and filtered to measure the absolute abundance of every unique TCRbeta CDR3 rearrangement. Productive Simpson clonality was computed per sample as the square root of Simpson's diversity index over productive rearrangements. TCRdb obtained this table from immuneACCESS and retained in-frame rearrangements with V and J assigned. These tables miss some clones; where compared with another copy, unresolved V genes account for less than half of the shortfall, and the remainder is unexplained. For V, J and clone size, that table is used; D and trimming come from the DNA. The sample table lists about 140,000 clones, about 90% of them with a count of one. Roughly a tenth of the sample lies in the top ten.

Whole blood was collected in K2EDTA tubes by collaborating institutions according to the institutions' own protocols. For TCRbeta analysis, collaborators shipped samples in one of three forms: frozen whole blood, isolated PBMCs, or DNA extracted from either of those sample types. From V the trimming removes 0 bases and from J it removes 7 bases, while the gene matches leave 2 bases of the junction unaccounted for. The CDR3 numbers 13 residues from cysteine through phenylalanine. The retained sequence is limited to the CDR3, 39 bases, with the frame set at the first base. CDR1 is given as SGHVS and CDR2 as FNYEAQ, both from the germline V gene.

The chain couples TRBV7-6 to TRBJ1-2, with 7 central nucleotides matching TRBD1. This TCR derives from a man between 60 and 70 years old with active or convalescent COVID-19. Sequencing was carried out using peripheral blood. The CDR3 sequence is CASSLAGGAGYTF. Here is the DNA: TGTGCCAGCAGCTTAGCAGGGGGCGCTGGCTACACCTTC.